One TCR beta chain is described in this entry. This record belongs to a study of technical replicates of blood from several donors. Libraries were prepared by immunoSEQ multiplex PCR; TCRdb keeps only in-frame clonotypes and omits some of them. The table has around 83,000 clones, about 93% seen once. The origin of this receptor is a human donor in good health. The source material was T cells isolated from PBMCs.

The CDR3 nucleotides read TGTGCCAGCAGTCAGGGGGCAGAGGAAAAACTGTTTTTT. Translating it yields CASSQGAEEKLFF. The chain joins TRBV7-9 to TRBJ1-4; 8 bases map to TRBD1. Germline CDR1 and CDR2: SEHNR and FQNEAQ (reference sequence). The V gene end was trimmed by 6 bases and the J gene end by 8 bases; junction bases not matched to a gene: 5. The CDR3 consists of 13 residues.